Following are 14 T cell receptor beta chains from one sample sequenced in a study of blood T cells in healthy people across ages. A second PCR, run for about 7 to 11 cycles, used a sample-barcoded 5' primer plus a J-beta primer mix. TCRdb passed the 5' RACE reads through MiXCR, listing each CDR3 protein once. The sample records 1.2 million to 1.5 million distinct CDR3 sequences, about 40% being singletons. Sequenced: blood. Receptor source: a young woman in good health.

V is TRBV20-1 and J is TRBJ2-4; 7 bases line up with TRBD2. The better agreement between TRBJ2-5 and the DNA end casts doubt on the J call. There are 13 residues in the CDR3. The germline gives CDR1 DFQATT, CDR2 SNEGSKA (reference sequence). CDR3 nucleotides: TGCAGTGCCCCGGGGGGATCCAAGGAGACCCAGTACTTC. Translated: CSAPGGSKETQYF.

V is TRBV5-4 and J is TRBJ1-2, with D hard to call. This CDR3 is 14 amino acids long. Trimming pared 0 bases from V and 3 bases from J, leaving 9 bases between. Germline V lookup: CDR1 SGHNT, CDR2 YYREEE (reference sequence). In DNA, the CDR3 is TGTGCCAGCAGCTTGGAGTCCGACTACTATGGCTACACCTTC. As protein: CASSLESDYYGYTF.

The chain joins TRBV2 to TRBJ2-5; D possibly matches TRBD1 or TRBD2 (5 bases each). Trimming left V 8 bases short and J 5 bases short, with 12 bases between. The CDR3 loop spans 12 amino acids. CDR1 is SNHLY, CDR2 FYNNEI, per germline. The CDR3 nucleotides are TGTGCCAGCTTTGGGGGAGCCGAGACCCAGTACTTC. It specifies CASFGGAETQYF.

This clonotype was recorded a few times. The chain links TRBV7-9 to TRBJ1-2; 7 nucleotides agree with TRBD1. Germline V gene lookup returns CDR1 SEHNR and CDR2 FQNEAQ (reference sequence). The CDR3 totals 15 residues. Unmatched junction bases numbered 10, after V lost 5 bases and J lost 4 bases. The CDR3 loop is CASSTGTGDPYGYTF. The CDR3 bases are TGTGCCAGCAGCACCGGAACAGGGGATCCCTATGGCTACACCTTC.

The V call is TRBV20-1, the J call TRBJ2-1, with D perhaps TRBD1 (6 bases). Per the germline V gene, CDR1 is DFQATT and CDR2 is SNEGSKA (reference sequence). CDR3 size: 14 residues. V was pared by 1 base and J by 7 bases, with 14 bases between. The CDR3: CSARAEQGWNEQFF. In DNA, the CDR3 is TGCAGTGCTAGAGCCGAACAGGGATGGAATGAGCAGTTCTTC.

The chain joins TRBV9 to TRBJ2-5; TRBD2 agrees at 8 bases. Germline CDR1 reads SGDLS; CDR2 reads YYNGEE. The CDR3 totals 17 residues. V dropped 0 bases and J dropped 3; count of bases not matched to a gene: 10. CDR3 nucleotide sequence: TGTGCCAGCAGCGTAGTTGGGCGACGAGCGGGGGAAGAGACCCAGTACTTC. It specifies CASSVVGRRAGEETQYF.

The CDR3 coding sequence is TGCAGTGCTCCCGGGACAATCCACTACAATGAGCAGTTCTTC. Translated, it gives CSAPGTIHYNEQFF. V gene TRBV20-1 combines with J gene TRBJ2-1; possibly TRBD1 for D (6 bases). In germline, CDR1 is DFQATT, CDR2 SNEGSKA (reference sequence). This CDR3 is 14 amino acids long. V lost 5 bases and J 3 bases, leaving 14 bases between the germline ends.

This clonotype was found a few times. The V and J genes are TRBV3-1 and TRBJ2-7, with 8 bases that match TRBD2. The V gene's germline CDR1 is LGHDT and CDR2 YNNKEL (reference sequence). This CDR3 region has 14 residues. V was pared by 6 bases and J by 1 base, with 5 bases of the junction left unmatched. CDR3 protein: CASSSERESYEQYF. CDR3 nucleotides: TGTGCCAGCAGTTCTGAGCGGGAGTCCTACGAGCAGTACTTC.

The J gene is TRBJ2-7, the V gene TRBV6-5; the match to TRBD1 covers 9 bases. J gave up 5 bases and V 5 bases, and 7 bases lay outside the gene matches. Germline V gene sequence: CDR1 MNHEY, CDR2 SVGAGI. This CDR3 region has 14 residues. The CDR3: CASSPGTGNNEQYF. For the CDR3, the DNA is TGTGCCAGCAGTCCAGGGACAGGGAATAACGAGCAGTACTTC.

This clonotype was recorded a few times. The chain joins TRBV29-1 to TRBJ1-5; no reliable D call. CDR1 is SQVTM, CDR2 ANQGSEA, per germline. The CDR3 is 14 amino acids. With 3 bases removed from V and 3 bases from J, the gap between germline ends came to 12 bases. For the CDR3, the DNA is TGCAGCGTTGATTCAGGCAACAACAATCAGCCCCAGCATTTT. As protein: CSVDSGNNNQPQHF.

Only a few counts were recorded for this clonotype. The chain employs TRBV5-6 and TRBJ2-5; D is unclear. This CDR3 spans 13 amino acids. CDR1 and CDR2 (germline): SGHDT, YYEEEE. Trimming pared 0 bases from V and 7 bases from J, leaving 10 bases between. CDR3 in amino acids: CASSLDLEGTQYF. The CDR3 DNA reads TGTGCCAGCAGCTTGGACTTGGAAGGGACCCAGTACTTC.

The table lists this clonotype with a few counts. This sequence joins TRBV10-3 and TRBJ2-7; no reliable D call. This CDR3 is built from 11 residues. Trimming left V 3 bases short and J 4 bases short, with 4 bases between. CDR1 and CDR2 (germline): ENHRY, SYGVKD. The CDR3 loop reads CAISDIYEQYF. In DNA, the CDR3 is TGTGCCATCAGTGATATATACGAGCAGTACTTC.

This chain joins TRBV12-3 or TRBV12-4 and TRBJ2-1; D unclear. The J call may be faulty, since TRBJ2-7 better matches the DNA end. The CDR3 is 13 residues long. DNA of the CDR3: TGTGCCAGCAGTTCCCCCCCCTACAATGAGCAGTACTTC. Translating gives CASSSPPYNEQYF.

This clonotype was picked up many times. J is TRBJ2-7 and V is TRBV3-1; D remains ambiguous. The CDR3 extends over 14 amino acids. Trimming cost V 1 base and J 3 bases, with 10 bases left between them. CDR1 is LGHDT and CDR2 is YNNKEL in the germline V gene (reference sequence). CDR3 sequence reads: CASSQGYTYYEQYF. The CDR3 nucleotides are TGTGCCAGCAGCCAAGGTTACACCTACTACGAGCAGTACTTC.